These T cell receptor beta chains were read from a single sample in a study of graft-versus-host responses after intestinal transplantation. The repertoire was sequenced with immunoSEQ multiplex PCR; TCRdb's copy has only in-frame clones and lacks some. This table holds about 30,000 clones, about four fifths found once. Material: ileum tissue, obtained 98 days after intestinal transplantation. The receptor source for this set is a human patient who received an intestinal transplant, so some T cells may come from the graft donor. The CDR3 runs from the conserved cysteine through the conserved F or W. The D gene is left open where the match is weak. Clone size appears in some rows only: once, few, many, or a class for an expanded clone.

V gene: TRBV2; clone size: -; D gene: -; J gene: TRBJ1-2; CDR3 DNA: TGTGCCAGCAGTGAAGCGCTGAGCAGGACTAACTATGGCTACACCTTC; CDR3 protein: CASSEALSRTNYGYTF
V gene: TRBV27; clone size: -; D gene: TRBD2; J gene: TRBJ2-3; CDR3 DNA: TGTGCCAGCAGTTTATCGTGGGGGTGGTCTAGCGGGGGGGCAACAGATACGCAGTATTTT; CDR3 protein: CASSLSWGWSSGGATDTQYF
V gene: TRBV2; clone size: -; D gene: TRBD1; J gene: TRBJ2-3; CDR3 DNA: TGTGCCAGCAGGGACAGGGGATACACAGATACGCAGTATTTT; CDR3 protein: CASRDRGYTDTQYF
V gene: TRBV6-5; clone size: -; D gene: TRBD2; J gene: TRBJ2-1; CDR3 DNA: TGTGCCTGTTCGGGACTAGCGGGCGATGAGCAGTTCTTC; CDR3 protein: CACSGLAGDEQFF
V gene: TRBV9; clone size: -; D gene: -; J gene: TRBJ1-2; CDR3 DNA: TGTGCCAGCAGCAAACAGGGTTCGCGGCGGTATGGCTACACCTTC; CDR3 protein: CASSKQGSRRYGYTF
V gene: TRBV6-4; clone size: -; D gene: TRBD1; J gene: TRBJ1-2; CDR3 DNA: TGTGCCAGCAGTGCTGACAGGGAGGATGATGGCTACACCTTC; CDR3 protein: CASSADREDDGYTF
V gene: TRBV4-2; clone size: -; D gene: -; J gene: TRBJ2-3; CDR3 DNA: TGTGCCAGCAGCCCAGTCATTAGCACAGATACGCAGTATTTT; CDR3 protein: CASSPVISTDTQYF
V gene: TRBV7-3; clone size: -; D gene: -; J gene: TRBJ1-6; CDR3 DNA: TGTGCCAGCAGCCTTTATATTAATTCACCCCTCCACTTT; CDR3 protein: CASSLYINSPLHF
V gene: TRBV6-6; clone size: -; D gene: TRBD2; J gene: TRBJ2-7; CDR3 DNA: TGTGCCAGCAGTTACTCGGGGGGGACCTACGAGCAGTACTTC; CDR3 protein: CASSYSGGTYEQYF
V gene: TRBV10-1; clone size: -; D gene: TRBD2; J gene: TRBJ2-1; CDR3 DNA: TGCGCCAGCAGTGAGTCCGTAGGACTAGCGGGGAATGAGCAGTTCTTC; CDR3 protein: CASSESVGLAGNEQFF
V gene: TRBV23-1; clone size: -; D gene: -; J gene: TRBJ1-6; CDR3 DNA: TGCGCCAGCAGTCAAACCGAGGGCCCACCCCTCCACTTT; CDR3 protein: CASSQTEGPPLHF
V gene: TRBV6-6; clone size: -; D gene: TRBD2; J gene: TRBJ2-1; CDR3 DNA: TGTGCCAGCAGTTACCATCTAGCGGGGGGAGAGCAGTTCTTC; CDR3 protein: CASSYHLAGGEQFF
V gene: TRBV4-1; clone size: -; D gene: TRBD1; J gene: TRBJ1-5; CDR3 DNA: TGCGCCAGCAGCCAAGATAGCAGGGGGAATCAGCCCCAGCATTTT; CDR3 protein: CASSQDSRGNQPQHF
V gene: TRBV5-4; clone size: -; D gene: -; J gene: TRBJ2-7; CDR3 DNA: TGTGCCAGCAGCTTGCCCGGGACCCTTGTGAGCTCCTACGAGCAGTACTTC; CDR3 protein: CASSLPGTLVSSYEQYF
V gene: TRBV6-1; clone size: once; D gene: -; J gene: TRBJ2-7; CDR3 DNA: TGTGCCAGCAGTGTAGGTCTCGAGCAGTACTTC; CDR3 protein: CASSVGLEQYF
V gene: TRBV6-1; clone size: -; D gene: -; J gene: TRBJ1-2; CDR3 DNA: TGTGCCAGCACGCTGCGAGGAGGCTACACCTTC; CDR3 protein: CASTLRGGYTF
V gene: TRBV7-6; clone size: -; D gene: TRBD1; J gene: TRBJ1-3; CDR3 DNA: TGTGCCAGCAGCTTTAGACAGGGCTCTGGAAACACCATATATTTT; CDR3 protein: CASSFRQGSGNTIYF
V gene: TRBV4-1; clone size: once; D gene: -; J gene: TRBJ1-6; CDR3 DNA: TGCGCCAGCAGCCGTGGACGACAAATACAGAATTCACCCCTCCACTTT; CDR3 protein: CASSRGRQIQNSPLHF
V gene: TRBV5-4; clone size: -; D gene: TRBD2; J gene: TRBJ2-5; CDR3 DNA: TGTGCCAGCAGCTTGAAGCGGGGTCAAGAGACCCAGTACTTC; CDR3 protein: CASSLKRGQETQYF
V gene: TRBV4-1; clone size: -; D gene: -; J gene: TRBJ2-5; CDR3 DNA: TGCGCCAGCAGCCAAGTTACTGACCAAGAGACCCAGTACTTC; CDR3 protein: CASSQVTDQETQYF
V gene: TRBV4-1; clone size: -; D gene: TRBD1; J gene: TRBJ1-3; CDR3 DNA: TGCGCCAGCAGCCAACTCTCCGGGACAGGGGTTGTTGGAAACACCATATATTTT; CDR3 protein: CASSQLSGTGVVGNTIYF
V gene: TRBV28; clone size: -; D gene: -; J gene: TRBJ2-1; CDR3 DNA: TGTGCCAGCAGGAGTTGGAATGAGCAGTTCTTC; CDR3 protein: CASRSWNEQFF
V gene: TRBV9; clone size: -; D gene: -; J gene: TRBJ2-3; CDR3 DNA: TGTGCCAGCAGCGTAGCCGTCGAGGGGGGGCCTATAGATACGCAGTATTTT; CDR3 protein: CASSVAVEGGPIDTQYF
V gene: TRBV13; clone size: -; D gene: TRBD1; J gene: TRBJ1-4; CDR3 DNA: TGTGCCAGCAGCTCATCACCCGGACAGGGGGATGAAAAACTGTTTTTT; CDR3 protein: CASSSSPGQGDEKLFF
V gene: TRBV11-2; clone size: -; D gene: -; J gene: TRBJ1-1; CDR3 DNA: TGTGCCAGCAGCCCACAGACCCAACGGAAGAACACTGAAGCTTTCTTT; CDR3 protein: CASSPQTQRKNTEAFF
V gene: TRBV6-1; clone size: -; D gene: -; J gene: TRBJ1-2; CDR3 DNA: TGTGCCAGCACCGACGGGACGGGCTATGGCTACACCTTC; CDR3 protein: CASTDGTGYGYTF
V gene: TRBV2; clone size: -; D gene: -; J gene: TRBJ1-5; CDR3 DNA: TGTGCCAGCAGTGAAGTGGAGGGCCTCAGCAATCAGCCCCAGCATTTT; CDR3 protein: CASSEVEGLSNQPQHF
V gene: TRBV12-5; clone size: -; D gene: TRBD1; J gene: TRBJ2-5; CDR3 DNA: TGTGCTAGTGGCCCCGGGACAGAAGAGACCCAGTACTTC; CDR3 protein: CASGPGTEETQYF
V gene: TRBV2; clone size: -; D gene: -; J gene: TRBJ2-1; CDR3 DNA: TGTGCCAGCAGGCCAGAGGGGCGCGAGCAGTTCTTC; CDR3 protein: CASRPEGREQFF
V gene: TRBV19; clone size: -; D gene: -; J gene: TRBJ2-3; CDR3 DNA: TGTGCCAGTAGGCAGGGAATAGATACGCAGTATTTT; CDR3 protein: CASRQGIDTQYF
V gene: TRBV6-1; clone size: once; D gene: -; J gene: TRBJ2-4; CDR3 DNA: TGTGCCACCTCCGTCCCAGGGTCTCTTATGTATCAGTACTTC; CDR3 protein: CATSVPGSLMYQYF
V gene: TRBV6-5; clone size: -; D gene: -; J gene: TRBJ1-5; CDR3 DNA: TGTGCCAGCACACGAACGGTCCAGCCGAATCAGCCCCAGCATTTT; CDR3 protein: CASTRTVQPNQPQHF